A single sample is the source of the 11 T cell receptor beta chains below, sequenced in a study of blood T cell repertoires in COVID-19. Profiling relied on immunoSEQ multiplex PCR, and the TCRdb table lists in-frame clones only, not all of them. Of 150,000 to 200,000 clones in the sample, under 85% were seen once. The sequenced sample consisted of peripheral blood. The receptors stem from a human donor in a cohort sampled during active COVID-19.

The gene calls are TRBV5-1 and TRBJ2-1; TRBD1 matches at 7 bases. Germline assignment: CDR1 SGHRS and CDR2 YFSETQ. CDR3 length: 14 amino acids. The J segment lost 7 bases and the V segment lost 3 bases, leaving 7 bases of the junction unmatched. CDR3 amino acids: CASSSSLQGNEQFF. CDR3 DNA sequence: TGCGCCAGCAGCTCCTCCCTACAGGGGAATGAGCAGTTCTTC.

The V call is TRBV19, the J call TRBJ1-1; TRBD1 might be the D (5 bases). CDR3 size: 14 residues. Trimming took off 3 bases at V and 4 bases at J, with 12 bases between the two ends. Germline values: CDR1 LNHDA, CDR2 SQIVND (reference sequence). The CDR3 region is CASSIVGQSTEAFF. The CDR3 DNA follows: TGTGCCAGTAGTATCGTGGGGCAAAGCACTGAAGCTTTCTTT.

The chain combines TRBV2 with TRBJ2-7, with 8 bases matching TRBD1. Trimming cost V 6 bases and J 5 bases; bases outside gene matches: 3. The CDR3 spans 12 residues. Germline CDR1 SNHLY, CDR2 FYNNEI. CDR3 coding DNA: TGTGCCAGCAGGACAGGGGTTCACGAGCAGTACTTC. Translating gives CASRTGVHEQYF.

This chain connects TRBV6-2 or TRBV6-3 to TRBJ2-5, with 7 bases aligning to TRBD2. The junction had 7 bases not matched to a gene; V was cut back by 5 bases and J by 1 base. Germline values: CDR1 MNHEY, CDR2 SVGEGT. CDR3 length equals 15 residues. The CDR3 region has the DNA TGTGCCAGCAGTGGGTCGCTAGCGGTCCAAGAGACCCAGTACTTC. This codes for CASSGSLAVQETQYF.

The chain links TRBV5-1 to TRBJ2-6; 12 bases line up with TRBD1. Germline V gives CDR1 SGHRS, CDR2 YFSETQ. This CDR3 has 17 residues. The ends lost 3 bases at V and 2 bases at J; junction bases unmatched: 3. CDR3 sequence reads: CASSSGTGGTGANVLTF. As DNA, the CDR3 is TGCGCCAGCAGCTCAGGGACAGGGGGCACTGGGGCCAACGTCCTGACTTTC.

This chain uses TRBV20-1 with TRBJ2-7; 10 bases are shared with TRBD1. This CDR3 is built from 14 residues. Germline CDR1 and CDR2: DFQATT and SNEGSKA (reference sequence). The V and J ends lost 3 bases and 5 bases, in that order; junction bases with no gene match: 7. The CDR3 loop reads CSASPRTGGNEQYF. In DNA form, the CDR3 reads TGCAGTGCTAGTCCCCGGACAGGGGGTAACGAGCAGTACTTC.

The chain has TRBV9 and TRBJ2-7; TRBD2 is a possible D gene (7 bases). The CDR3 is 14 amino acids. V lost 0 bases and J 4 bases, leaving 11 bases between the germline ends. The germline V gene encodes CDR1 SGDLS and CDR2 YYNGEE. CDR3 loop: CASSVAGGGYEQYF. Written as DNA, the CDR3 is TGTGCCAGCAGCGTAGCGGGGGGCGGGTACGAGCAGTACTTC.

This clone was seen more than once but under ten times. The chain couples TRBV7-9 to TRBJ1-6; a weak D match, TRBD1 (6 bases). The germline gives CDR1 SEHNR, CDR2 FQNEAQ (reference sequence). The CDR3 consists of 13 residues. V shed 7 bases and J shed 5 bases, with 9 bases lying between them. CDR3 sequence: CASMRTDNSPLHF. The CDR3 DNA sequence: TGTGCCAGCATGAGGACAGATAATTCACCCCTCCACTTT. The full variable domain, with the rest looked up from reference TRBV7-9 and TRBJ1-6, is DTGVSQNPRHKITKRGQNVTFRCDPISEHNRLYWYRQTLGQGPEFLTYFQNEAQLEKSRLLSDRFSAERPKGSFSTLEIQRTEQGDSAMYLCASMRTDNSPLHFGNGTRLTVT.

The V call is TRBV7-2, the J call TRBJ1-4; D may be TRBD1 (5 bases). The CDR3 has 16 residues. Germline CDR1 and CDR2: SGHTA and FQGNSA. V was clipped by 3 bases and J by 7 bases, with 18 bases between them. CDR3 protein: CASSFNMGGDGEKLFF. For the CDR3, the DNA is TGTGCCAGCAGCTTTAATATGGGAGGGGATGGTGAAAAACTGTTTTTT.

The V gene is TRBV18, the J gene TRBJ1-5, with TRBD1 as a possible D gene (5 bases). Germline lookup yields CDR1 KGHSH and CDR2 LQKENI. Trimming shortened V by 6 bases and J by 4 bases, and 13 bases separated the two germline ends. The CDR3 loop spans 14 amino acids. CDR3 sequence (DNA): TGTGCCAGCTCCCCCGGACAAGAGAATCAGCCCCAGCATTTT. It encodes CASSPGQENQPQHF. Supplemented by reference TRBV18 and TRBJ1-5, the full variable domain reads NAGVMQNPRHLVRRRGQEARLRCSPMKGHSHVYWYRQLPEEGLKFMVYLQKENIIDESGMPKERFSAEFPKEGPSILRIQQVVRGDSAAYFCASSPGQENQPQHFGDGTRLSIL.

This chain joins TRBV10-3 and TRBJ2-7; possible D gene TRBD2, 6 bases. This CDR3 is 13 amino acids long. Germline-derived CDR1 and CDR2 are ENHRY and SYGVKD. Trimming pared 11 bases from V and 4 bases from J, leaving 18 bases between. CDR3 sequence: CASTGTAGYEQYF. The CDR3 bases are TGTGCCTCTACCGGGACCGCGGGGTACGAGCAGTACTTC.